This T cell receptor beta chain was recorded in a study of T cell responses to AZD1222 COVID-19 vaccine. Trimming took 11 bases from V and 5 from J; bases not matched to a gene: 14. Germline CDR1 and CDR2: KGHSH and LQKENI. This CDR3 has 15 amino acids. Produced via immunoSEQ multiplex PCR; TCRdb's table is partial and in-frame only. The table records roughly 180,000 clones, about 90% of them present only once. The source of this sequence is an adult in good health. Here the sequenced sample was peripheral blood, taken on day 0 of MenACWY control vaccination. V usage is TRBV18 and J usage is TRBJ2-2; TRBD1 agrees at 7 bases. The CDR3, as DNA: TGTGCCGCCGCGACAGGGAACCCAGGAACCGGGGAGCTGTTTTTT. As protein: CAAATGNPGTGELFF.